Below, 9 T cell receptor beta chains from the same sample are listed, as sequenced in a study of cytomegalovirus exposure and HLA in healthy donors. The assay was immunoSEQ multiplex PCR, and TCRdb's table has in-frame clones only and misses some. The table has 55,000 to 75,000 clones, about 92% seen once. Input material: PBMCs. These receptors came from a man younger than 35 in good health and CMV-seropositive.

Comment on this clone: Germline and junction disagree at one end, which may indicate a read error. The CDR3 here is CASSSGPGQLYEQYF. The CDR3 nucleotides are TGTGCTAGCAGCTCAGGGCCGGGACAGCTTTACGAGCAGTACTTC. The chain links TRBV7-7 to TRBJ2-7; 7 nucleotides match TRBD1. The CDR3 extends over 15 amino acids. The germline CDR1 and CDR2 sequences are SSHAT and FNYEAQ (reference sequence).

The chain recombines TRBV6-4 with TRBJ2-3; 7 bases line up with TRBD1. The CDR3 totals 13 residues. Germline V gene lookup returns CDR1 MRHNA and CDR2 SNTAGT. Germline trimming cut 3 bases from V and 4 bases from J; bases unmatched to any gene: 1. CDR3: CASSEQGSDTQYF. CDR3 nucleotides: TGTGCCAGCAGTGAACAGGGGTCAGATACGCAGTATTTT.

The chain employs TRBV11-2 and TRBJ2-7; TRBD2 matches at 10 bases. Germline lookup yields CDR1 SGHAT and CDR2 FQNNGV. This CDR3 contains 18 residues. V was pared by 0 bases and J by 0 bases, with 8 bases of the junction left unmatched. CDR3 sequence reads: CASSLEGLAGGSSYEQYF. The CDR3 region has the DNA TGTGCCAGCAGCTTAGAGGGGTTAGCGGGAGGAAGCTCCTACGAGCAGTACTTC.

The V call is TRBV13, the J call TRBJ1-1; no reliable D call. This CDR3 spans 13 amino acids. Germline assignment: CDR1 PRHDT and CDR2 FYEKMQ (reference sequence). The V gene lost 5 bases and the J gene lost 4 bases, with 11 bases spanning the gap. Written as DNA, the CDR3 is TGTGCCAGCAGCGCCCCGGGGTTCACTGAAGCTTTCTTT. Translated: CASSAPGFTEAFF.

DNA of the CDR3: TGCGCCAGCAGTGTGGGGGGGGTGACCGGGGAGCTGTTTTTT. Translating gives CASSVGGVTGELFF. The chain is built from TRBV10-1 and TRBJ2-2; 7 nucleotides line up with TRBD2. The V segment lost 4 bases and the J segment 5 bases; nucleotides outside the gene matches: 4. Germline V gene data show CDR1 as WNHNN and CDR2 as SYGVQD (reference sequence). CDR3 size: 14 residues.

As for this clone: At one boundary the junction diverges from the germline segment, which might be a read error. The chain recombines TRBV5-1 with TRBJ2-7, with TRBD1 matching 12 bases. The CDR3 consists of 12 residues. Germline values: CDR1 SGHRS, CDR2 YFSETQ. The CDR3 nucleotides read TGCGCCAGCAGCGTCGAAGGGACAGGGGGCGAGTTC. As protein: CASSVEGTGGEF.

The chain employs TRBV30 and TRBJ1-5; 8 nucleotides match TRBD1. Germline-derived CDR1 and CDR2 are GTSNPN and SVGIG (reference sequence). There are 12 residues in the CDR3. V lost 5 bases and J lost 9; bases outside the gene matches: 6. The DNA for the CDR3 is TGTGCCTGGGCTACAGGGGGGTCGCCCCAGCATTTT. Its protein is CAWATGGSPQHF.

CDR3 amino acids: CASSPTSGSTDTQYF. For the CDR3, the DNA is TGTGCCAGCAGTCCGACTAGCGGAAGCACAGATACGCAGTATTTT. V gene TRBV6-6 combines with J gene TRBJ2-3; 9 bases fit TRBD2. After removal of 5 bases from V and 0 bases from J, the junction contained 3 bases not matched to a gene. The CDR3 runs to 15 residues. Germline loops: CDR1 MNHNY, CDR2 SVGAGI (reference sequence).

Comment on this clone: Germline is not matched at one junction end, which may reflect a read error. The chain carries TRBV7-7 and TRBJ2-2; 9 bases agree with TRBD1. The CDR3 is 16 amino acids. CDR1 is SSHAT and CDR2 is FNYEAQ in the germline V gene (reference sequence). In DNA, the CDR3 is TGTGCTAGCAGCTTAAACAGGGGGCGGAACACCGGGGAGCTGTTTTTT. It codes for CASSLNRGRNTGELFF. Supplemented by reference TRBV7-7 and TRBJ2-2, the full variable domain reads GAGVSQSPRYKVTKRGQDVTLRCDPISSHATLYWYQQALGQGPEFLTYFNYEAQPDKSGLPSDRFSAERPEGSISTLTIQRTEQRDSAMYRCASSLNRGRNTGELFFGEGSRLTVL.